The table lists the clone carrying this T cell receptor (beta chain) with a few counts. Its antigen is as yet unknown. The source of the sample is a study of post-analysis software for immune sequencing data. Regarding the study as a whole: There was significantly lower normalized Chao1 diversity in multiple sclerosis patients than in controls. Roughly 5 TRBV segments occurring more often in patients than controls included TRBV5-6, TRBV5-1 and TRBV20-1.

Prepared libraries of TCR beta cDNA carried unique molecular identifiers. A population of about 0.85 to 11 million T cells gave rise to 400,000 to 550,000 cDNA molecules. TCRdb re-analysed the PCR reads in MiXCR, keeping a single row per CDR3 protein. The data hold 750,000 to 900,000 distinct CDR3 sequences, with just over 45% observed a single time. This CDR3 spans 15 amino acids. With V trimmed by 4 bases and J by 2 bases, 6 bases remained unmatched. The V gene's germline CDR1 is SGHRS and CDR2 YFSETQ. The clonotype originates from a girl between 5 and 17 years old with multiple sclerosis. The sequencing sample was made of blood. V usage is TRBV5-1 and J usage is TRBJ1-5, with 7 bases lining up with TRBD1. CDR3 region: CASSPGTDGNQPQHF. CDR3 bases: TGCGCCAGCAGCCCCGGGACAGACGGCAATCAGCCCCAGCATTTT.